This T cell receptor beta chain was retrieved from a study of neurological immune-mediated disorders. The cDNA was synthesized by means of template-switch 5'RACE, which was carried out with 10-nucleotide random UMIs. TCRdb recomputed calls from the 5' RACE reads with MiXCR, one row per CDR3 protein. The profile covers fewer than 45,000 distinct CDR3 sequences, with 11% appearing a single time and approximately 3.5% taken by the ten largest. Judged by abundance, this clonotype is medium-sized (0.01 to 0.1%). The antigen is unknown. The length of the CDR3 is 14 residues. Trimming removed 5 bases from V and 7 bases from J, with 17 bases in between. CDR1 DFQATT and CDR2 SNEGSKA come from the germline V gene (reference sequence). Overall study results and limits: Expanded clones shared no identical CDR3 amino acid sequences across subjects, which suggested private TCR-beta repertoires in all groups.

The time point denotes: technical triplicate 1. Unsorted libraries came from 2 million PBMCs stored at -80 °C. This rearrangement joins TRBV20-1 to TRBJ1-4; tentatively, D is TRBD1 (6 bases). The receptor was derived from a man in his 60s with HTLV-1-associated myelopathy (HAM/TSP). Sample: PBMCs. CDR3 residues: CSAEVGGAREKLFF. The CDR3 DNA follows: TGCAGTGCTGAGGTGGGGGGGGCGCGTGAAAAACTGTTTTTT.